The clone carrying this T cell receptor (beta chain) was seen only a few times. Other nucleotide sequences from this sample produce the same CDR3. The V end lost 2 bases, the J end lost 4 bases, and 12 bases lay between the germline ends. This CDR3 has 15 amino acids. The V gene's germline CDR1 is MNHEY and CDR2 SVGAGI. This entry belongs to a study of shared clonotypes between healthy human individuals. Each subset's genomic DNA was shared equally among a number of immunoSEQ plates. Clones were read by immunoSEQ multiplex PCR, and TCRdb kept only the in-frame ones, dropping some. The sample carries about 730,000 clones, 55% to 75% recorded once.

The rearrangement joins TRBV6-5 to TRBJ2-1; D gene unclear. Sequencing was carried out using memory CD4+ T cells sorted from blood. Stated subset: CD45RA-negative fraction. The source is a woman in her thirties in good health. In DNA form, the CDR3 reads TGTGCCAGCAGTTACAGCTCGGGCTCATACAATGAGCAGTTCTTC. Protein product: CASSYSSGSYNEQFF.